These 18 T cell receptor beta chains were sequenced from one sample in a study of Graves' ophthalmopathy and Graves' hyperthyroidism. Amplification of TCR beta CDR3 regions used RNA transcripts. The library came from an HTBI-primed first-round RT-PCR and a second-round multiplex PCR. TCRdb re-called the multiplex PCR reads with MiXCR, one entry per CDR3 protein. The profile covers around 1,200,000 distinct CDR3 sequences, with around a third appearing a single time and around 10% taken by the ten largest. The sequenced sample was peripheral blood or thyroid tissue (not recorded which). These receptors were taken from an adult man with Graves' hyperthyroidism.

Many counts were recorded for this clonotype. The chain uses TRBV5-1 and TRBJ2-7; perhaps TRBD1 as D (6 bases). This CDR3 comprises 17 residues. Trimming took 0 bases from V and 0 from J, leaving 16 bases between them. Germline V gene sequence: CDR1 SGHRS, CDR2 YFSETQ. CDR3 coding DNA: TGCGCCAGCAGCTTGGGGACAGACCATAGACTCTCCTACGAGCAGTACTTC. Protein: CASSLGTDHRLSYEQYF.

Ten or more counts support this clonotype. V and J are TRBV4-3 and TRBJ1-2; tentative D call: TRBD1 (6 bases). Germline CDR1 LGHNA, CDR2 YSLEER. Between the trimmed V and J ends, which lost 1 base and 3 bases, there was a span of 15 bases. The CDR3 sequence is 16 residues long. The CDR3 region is CASSQVFRGLYYGYTF. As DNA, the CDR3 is TGCGCCAGCAGCCAAGTTTTTCGGGGGCTTTACTATGGCTACACCTTC.

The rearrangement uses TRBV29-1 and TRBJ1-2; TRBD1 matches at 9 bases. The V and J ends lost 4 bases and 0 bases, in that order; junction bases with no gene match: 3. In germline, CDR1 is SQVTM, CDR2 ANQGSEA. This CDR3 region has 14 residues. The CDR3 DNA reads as TGCAGCGTTGCTGGACAGGGGCCTAACTATGGCTACACCTTC. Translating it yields CSVAGQGPNYGYTF. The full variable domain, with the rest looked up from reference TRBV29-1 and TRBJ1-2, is SAVISQKPSRDICQRGTSLTIQCQVDSQVTMMFWYRQQPGQSLTLIATANQGSEATYESGFVIDKFPISRPNLTFSTLTVSNMSPEDSSIYLCSVAGQGPNYGYTFGSGTRLTVV.

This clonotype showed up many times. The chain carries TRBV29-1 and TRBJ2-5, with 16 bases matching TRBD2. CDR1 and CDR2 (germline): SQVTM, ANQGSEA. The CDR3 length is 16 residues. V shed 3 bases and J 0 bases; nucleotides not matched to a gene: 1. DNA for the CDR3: TGCAGCGTTGAGGGACTAGCGGGAGGGAACCAAGAGACCCAGTACTTC. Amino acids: CSVEGLAGGNQETQYF.

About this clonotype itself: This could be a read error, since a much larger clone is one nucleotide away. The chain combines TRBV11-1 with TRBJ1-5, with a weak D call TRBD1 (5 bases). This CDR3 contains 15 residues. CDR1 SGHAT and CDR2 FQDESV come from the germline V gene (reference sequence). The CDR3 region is CAGSGRYEGNQPQHF. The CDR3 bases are TGCGCCGGCAGCGGACGATATGAGGGGAATCAGCCCCAGCATTTT. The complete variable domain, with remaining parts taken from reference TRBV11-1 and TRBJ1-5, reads EAEVAQSPRYKITEKSQAVAFWCDPISGHATLYWYRQILGQGPELLVQFQDESVVDDSQLPKDRFSAERLKGVDSTLKIQPAELGDSAMYLCAGSGRYEGNQPQHFGDGTRLSIL.

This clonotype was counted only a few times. The CDR3 reads CSAFKKDGYTF. The CDR3 DNA sequence: TGCAGTGCTTTTAAGAAGGATGGCTACACCTTC. This rearrangement joins TRBV20-1 to TRBJ1-2; D not resolved. The CDR3 is 11 amino acids. The V end was cut by 5 bases, the J end by 6 bases, with 10 bases between. The V gene's germline CDR1 is DFQATT and CDR2 SNEGSKA (reference sequence).

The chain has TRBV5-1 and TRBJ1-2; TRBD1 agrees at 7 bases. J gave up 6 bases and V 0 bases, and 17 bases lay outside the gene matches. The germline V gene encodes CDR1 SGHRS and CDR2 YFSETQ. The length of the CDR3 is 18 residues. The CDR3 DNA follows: TGCGCCAGCAGCTTGGCGGGTTTCGGGTACAGGGGACTGAATGGCTACACCTTC. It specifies CASSLAGFGYRGLNGYTF.

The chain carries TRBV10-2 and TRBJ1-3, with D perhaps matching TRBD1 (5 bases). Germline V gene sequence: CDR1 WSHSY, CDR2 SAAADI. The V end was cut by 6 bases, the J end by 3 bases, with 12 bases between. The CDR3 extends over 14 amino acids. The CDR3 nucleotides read TGCGCCAGCAGCCAACCGGGGGTTGGAAACACCATATATTTT. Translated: CASSQPGVGNTIYF.

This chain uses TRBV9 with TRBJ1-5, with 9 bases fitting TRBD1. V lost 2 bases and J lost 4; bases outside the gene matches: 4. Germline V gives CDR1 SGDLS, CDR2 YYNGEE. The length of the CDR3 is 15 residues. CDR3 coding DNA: TGTGCCAGCAGCGTGTCGGGGACAGGGAATCAGCCCCAGCATTTT. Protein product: CASSVSGTGNQPQHF.

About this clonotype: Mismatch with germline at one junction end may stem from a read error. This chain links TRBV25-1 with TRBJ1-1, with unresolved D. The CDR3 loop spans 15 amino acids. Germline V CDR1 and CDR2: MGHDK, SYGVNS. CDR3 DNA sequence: TGTGCCAGCAGCTCAGATTACAGTAGGAACACTGGAGCTTTCTTT. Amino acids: CASSSDYSRNTGAFF.

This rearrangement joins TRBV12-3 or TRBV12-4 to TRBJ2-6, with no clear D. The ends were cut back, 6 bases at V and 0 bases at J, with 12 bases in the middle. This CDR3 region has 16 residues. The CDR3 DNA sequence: TGTGCCAGCAGCCCCAGGTGGGACTCTGGGGCCAACGTCCTGACTTTC. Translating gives CASSPRWDSGANVLTF.

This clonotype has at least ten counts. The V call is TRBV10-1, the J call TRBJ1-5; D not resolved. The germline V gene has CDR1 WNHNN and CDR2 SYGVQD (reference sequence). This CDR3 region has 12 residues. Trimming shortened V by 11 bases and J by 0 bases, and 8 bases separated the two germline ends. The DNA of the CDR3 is TGCGCCGGGCCCGATAGCAATCAGCCCCAGCATTTT. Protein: CAGPDSNQPQHF.

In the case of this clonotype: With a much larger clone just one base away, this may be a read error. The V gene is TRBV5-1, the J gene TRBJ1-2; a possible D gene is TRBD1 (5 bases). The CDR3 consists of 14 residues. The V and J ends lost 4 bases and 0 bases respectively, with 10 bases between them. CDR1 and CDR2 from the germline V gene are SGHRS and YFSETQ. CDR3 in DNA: TGCGCCAGCAGCCGGGGCATTACTAACTATGGCTACACCTTC. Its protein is CASSRGITNYGYTF.

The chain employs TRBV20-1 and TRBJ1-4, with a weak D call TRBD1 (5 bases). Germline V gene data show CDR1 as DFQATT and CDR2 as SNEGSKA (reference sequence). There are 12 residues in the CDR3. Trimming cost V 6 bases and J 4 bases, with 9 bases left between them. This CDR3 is CSASDSNEKLFF. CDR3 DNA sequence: TGCAGTGCCAGCGACAGTAATGAAAAACTGTTTTTT.

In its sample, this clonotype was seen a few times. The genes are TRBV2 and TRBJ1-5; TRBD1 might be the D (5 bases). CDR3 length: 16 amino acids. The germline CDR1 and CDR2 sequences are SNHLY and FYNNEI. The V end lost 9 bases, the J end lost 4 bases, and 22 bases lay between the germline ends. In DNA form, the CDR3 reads TGTGCCAGTTCAACCGGCGGGGCAGTACCTAATCAGCCCCAGCATTTT. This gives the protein CASSTGGAVPNQPQHF.

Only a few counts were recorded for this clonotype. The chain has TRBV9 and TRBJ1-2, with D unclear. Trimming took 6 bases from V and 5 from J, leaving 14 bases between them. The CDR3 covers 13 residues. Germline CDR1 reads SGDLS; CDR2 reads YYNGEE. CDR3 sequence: CASTPSRLYGYTF. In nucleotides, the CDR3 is TGTGCCAGCACCCCCAGCAGACTATATGGCTACACCTTC. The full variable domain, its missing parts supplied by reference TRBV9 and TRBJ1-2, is DSGVTQTPKHLITATGQRVTLRCSPRSGDLSVYWYQQSLDQGLQFLIQYYNGEERAKGNILERFSAQQFPDLHSELNLSSLELGDSALYFCASTPSRLYGYTFGSGTRLTVV.

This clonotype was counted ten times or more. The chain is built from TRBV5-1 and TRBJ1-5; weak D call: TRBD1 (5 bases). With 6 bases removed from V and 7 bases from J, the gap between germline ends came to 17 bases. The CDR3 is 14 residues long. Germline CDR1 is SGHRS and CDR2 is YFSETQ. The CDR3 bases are TGCGCCAGCAAAATCGGGTCCGGGGGACAGCCCCAGCATTTT. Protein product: CASKIGSGGQPQHF.

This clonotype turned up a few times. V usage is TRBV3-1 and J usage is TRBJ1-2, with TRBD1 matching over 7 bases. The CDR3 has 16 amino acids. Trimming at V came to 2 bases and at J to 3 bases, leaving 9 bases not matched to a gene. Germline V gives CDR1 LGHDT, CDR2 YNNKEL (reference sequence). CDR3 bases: TGTGCCAGCAGCCAACCCCTCGGACAGGCCGACTATGGCTACACCTTC. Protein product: CASSQPLGQADYGYTF.